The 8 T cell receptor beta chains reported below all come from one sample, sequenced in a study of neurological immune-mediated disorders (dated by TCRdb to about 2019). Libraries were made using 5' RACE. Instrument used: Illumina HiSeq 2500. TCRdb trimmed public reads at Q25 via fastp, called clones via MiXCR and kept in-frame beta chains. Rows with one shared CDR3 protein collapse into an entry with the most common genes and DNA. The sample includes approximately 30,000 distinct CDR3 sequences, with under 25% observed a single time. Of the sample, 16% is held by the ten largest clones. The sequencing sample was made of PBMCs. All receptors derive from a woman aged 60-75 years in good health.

The CDR3 nucleotides read TGCAGTGCCGACGACAGGGGTTATCAGCCCCAGCATTTT. Translation gives CSADDRGYQPQHF. The chain employs TRBV20-1 and TRBJ1-5, with TRBD1 matching 8 bases. Unmatched junction bases numbered 6, after V lost 6 bases and J lost 5 bases. CDR1 is DFQATT and CDR2 is SNEGSKA in the germline V gene (reference sequence). This CDR3 contains 13 residues.

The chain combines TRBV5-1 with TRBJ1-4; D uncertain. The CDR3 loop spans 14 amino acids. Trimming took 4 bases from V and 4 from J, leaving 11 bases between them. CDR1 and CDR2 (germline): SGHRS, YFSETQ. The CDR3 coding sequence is TGCGCCAGCAGCCCGGGATTCGGTAATGAAAAACTGTTTTTT. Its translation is CASSPGFGNEKLFF.

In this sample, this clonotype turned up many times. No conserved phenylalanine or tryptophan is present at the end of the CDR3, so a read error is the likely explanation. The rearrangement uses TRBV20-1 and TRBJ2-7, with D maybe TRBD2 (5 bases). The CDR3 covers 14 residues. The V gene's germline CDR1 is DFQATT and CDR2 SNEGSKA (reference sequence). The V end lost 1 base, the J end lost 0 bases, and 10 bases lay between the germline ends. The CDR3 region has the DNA TGCAGTGCTAGAGGCCCGAGGGACTCCTACGAGCAGTACTTA. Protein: CSARGPRDSYEQYL.

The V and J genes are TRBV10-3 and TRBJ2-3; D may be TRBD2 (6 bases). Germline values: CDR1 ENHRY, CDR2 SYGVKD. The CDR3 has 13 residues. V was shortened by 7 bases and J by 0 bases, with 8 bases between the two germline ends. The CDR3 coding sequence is TGTGCCATCACCACTAGCAGCACAGATACGCAGTATTTT. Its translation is CAITTSSTDTQYF.

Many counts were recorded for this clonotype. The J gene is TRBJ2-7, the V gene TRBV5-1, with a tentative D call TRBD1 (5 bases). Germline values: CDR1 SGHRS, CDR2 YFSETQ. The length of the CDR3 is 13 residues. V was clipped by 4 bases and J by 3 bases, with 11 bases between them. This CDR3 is CASSPGQVYEQYF. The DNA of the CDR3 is TGCGCCAGCAGCCCCGGACAAGTCTACGAGCAGTACTTC. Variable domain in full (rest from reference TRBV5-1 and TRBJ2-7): KAGVTQTPRYLIKTRGQQVTLSCSPISGHRSVSWYQQTPGQGLQFLFEYFSETQRNKGNFPGRFSGRQFSNSRSEMNVSTLELGDSALYLCASSPGQVYEQYFGPGTRLTVT.

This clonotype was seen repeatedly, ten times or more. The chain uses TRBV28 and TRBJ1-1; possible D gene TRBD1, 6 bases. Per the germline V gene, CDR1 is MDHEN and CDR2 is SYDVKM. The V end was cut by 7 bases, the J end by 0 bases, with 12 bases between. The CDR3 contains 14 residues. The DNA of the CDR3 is TGTGCCAGCACGCACAGGGCTATGAACACTGAAGCTTTCTTT. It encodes CASTHRAMNTEAFF.

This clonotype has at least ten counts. The CDR3 DNA sequence: TGTGCCAGCAGCCAAAGTAGGGCCCTAAATTCACCCCTCCACTTT. Its protein product is CASSQSRALNSPLHF. The chain carries TRBV7-2 and TRBJ1-6; no definite D call. Trimming took off 5 bases at V and 7 bases at J, with 15 bases between the two ends. Germline lookup yields CDR1 SGHTA and CDR2 FQGNSA. The length of the CDR3 is 15 residues.

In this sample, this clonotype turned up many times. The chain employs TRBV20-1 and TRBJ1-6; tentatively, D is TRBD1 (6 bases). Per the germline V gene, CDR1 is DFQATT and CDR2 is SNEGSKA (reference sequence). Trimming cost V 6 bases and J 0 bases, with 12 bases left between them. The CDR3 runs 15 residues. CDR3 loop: CSANRAGSYNSPLHF. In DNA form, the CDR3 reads TGCAGTGCCAACAGGGCGGGCTCCTATAATTCACCCCTCCACTTT.